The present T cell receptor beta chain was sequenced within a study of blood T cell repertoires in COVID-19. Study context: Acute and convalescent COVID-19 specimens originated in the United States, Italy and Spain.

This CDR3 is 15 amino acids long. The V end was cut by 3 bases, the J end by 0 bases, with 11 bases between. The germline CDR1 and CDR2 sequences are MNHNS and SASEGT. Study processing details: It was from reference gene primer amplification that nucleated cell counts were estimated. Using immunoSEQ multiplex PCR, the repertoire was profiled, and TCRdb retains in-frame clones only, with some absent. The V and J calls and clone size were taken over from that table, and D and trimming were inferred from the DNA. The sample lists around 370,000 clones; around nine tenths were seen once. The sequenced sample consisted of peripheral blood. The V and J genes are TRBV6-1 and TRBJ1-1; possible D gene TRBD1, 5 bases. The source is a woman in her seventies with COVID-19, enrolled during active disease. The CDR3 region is CASSDAGGLNTEAFF. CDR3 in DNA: TGTGCCAGCAGTGATGCTGGGGGGTTGAACACTGAAGCTTTCTTT.